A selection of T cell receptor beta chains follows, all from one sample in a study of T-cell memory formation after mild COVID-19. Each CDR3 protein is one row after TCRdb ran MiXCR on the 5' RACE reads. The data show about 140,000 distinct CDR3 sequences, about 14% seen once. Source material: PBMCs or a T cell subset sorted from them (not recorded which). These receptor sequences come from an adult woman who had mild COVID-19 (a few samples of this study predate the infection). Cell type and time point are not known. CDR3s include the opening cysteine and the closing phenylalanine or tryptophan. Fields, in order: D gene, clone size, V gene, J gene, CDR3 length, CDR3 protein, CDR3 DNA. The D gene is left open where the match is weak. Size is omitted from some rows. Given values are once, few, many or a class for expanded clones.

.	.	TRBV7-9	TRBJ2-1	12	CASSLALNEQFF	TGTGCCAGCAGCTTAGCGCTCAATGAGCAGTTCTTC
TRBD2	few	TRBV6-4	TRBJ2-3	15	CASSDGTSSTDTQYF	TGTGCCAGCAGTGACGGGACTAGCAGCACAGATACGCAGTATTTT
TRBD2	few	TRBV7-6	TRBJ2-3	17	CASSLATSGSTTDTQYF	TGTGCCAGCAGCTTAGCGACTAGCGGGAGTACCACAGATACGCAGTATTTT
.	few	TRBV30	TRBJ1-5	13	CAWSPAGDQPQHF	TGTGCCTGGAGTCCGGCAGGAGATCAGCCCCAGCATTTT
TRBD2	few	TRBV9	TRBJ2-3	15	CASSAGLAMADTQYF	TGTGCCAGCAGCGCGGGACTAGCGATGGCAGATACGCAGTATTTT
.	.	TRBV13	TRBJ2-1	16	CASSSYGGGLSNEQFF	TGTGCCAGCAGCTCTTATGGCGGGGGCCTGAGCAATGAGCAGTTCTTC
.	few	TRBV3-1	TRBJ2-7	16	CASSQAAGRGTYEQYF	TGTGCCAGCAGCCAAGCCGCTGGCAGGGGAACCTACGAGCAGTACTTC
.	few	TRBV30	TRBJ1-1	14	CAWSLSRGGTEAFF	TGTGCCTGGAGTCTAAGCAGGGGCGGAACTGAAGCTTTCTTT
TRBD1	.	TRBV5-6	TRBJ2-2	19	CASSPAGTGGFRNTGELFF	TGTGCCAGCAGCCCCGCCGGGACAGGGGGCTTTCGGAACACCGGGGAGCTGTTTTTT
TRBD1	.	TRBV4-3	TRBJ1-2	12	CASSHGTGVYTF	TGCGCCAGCAGCCACGGAACAGGGGTCTACACCTTC
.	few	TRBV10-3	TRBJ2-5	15	CAISGTDGDQETQYF	TGTGCCATCAGTGGGACGGACGGGGACCAAGAGACCCAGTACTTC
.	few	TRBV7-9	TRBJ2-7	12	CASSARSTEQYF	TGTGCCAGCAGCGCCCGATCTACCGAGCAGTACTTC
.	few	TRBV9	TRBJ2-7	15	CASSVGSGHSYEQYF	TGTGCCAGCAGCGTAGGTAGCGGACACTCCTACGAGCAGTACTTC
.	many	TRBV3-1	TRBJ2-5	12	CASSPLDPQLYF	TGTGCCAGCAGCCCCCTCGACCCGCAATTGTACTTC
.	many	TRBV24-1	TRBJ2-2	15	CATSGPRGDTGELFF	TGTGCCACCAGTGGGCCCAGGGGGGACACCGGGGAGCTGTTTTTT
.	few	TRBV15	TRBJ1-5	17	CATSRDRLTASNQPQHF	TGTGCCACCAGCAGAGATCGACTGACGGCGAGCAATCAGCCCCAGCATTTT
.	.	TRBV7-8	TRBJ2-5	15	CASSLPMVGGETQYF	TGTGCCAGCAGCTTACCTATGGTTGGAGGGGAGACCCAGTACTTC
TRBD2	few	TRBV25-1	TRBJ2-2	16	CASSDPTSGFAGELFF	TGTGCCAGCAGTGACCCGACTAGCGGCTTCGCCGGGGAGCTGTTTTTT
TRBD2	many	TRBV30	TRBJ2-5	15	CAWSARGWYQETQYF	TGTGCCTGGAGTGCGCGGGGGTGGTACCAAGAGACCCAGTACTTC
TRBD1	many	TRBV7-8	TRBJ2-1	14	CASSGGQAFNEQFF	TGTGCCTCCTCTGGGGGACAGGCTTTCAATGAGCAGTTCTTC